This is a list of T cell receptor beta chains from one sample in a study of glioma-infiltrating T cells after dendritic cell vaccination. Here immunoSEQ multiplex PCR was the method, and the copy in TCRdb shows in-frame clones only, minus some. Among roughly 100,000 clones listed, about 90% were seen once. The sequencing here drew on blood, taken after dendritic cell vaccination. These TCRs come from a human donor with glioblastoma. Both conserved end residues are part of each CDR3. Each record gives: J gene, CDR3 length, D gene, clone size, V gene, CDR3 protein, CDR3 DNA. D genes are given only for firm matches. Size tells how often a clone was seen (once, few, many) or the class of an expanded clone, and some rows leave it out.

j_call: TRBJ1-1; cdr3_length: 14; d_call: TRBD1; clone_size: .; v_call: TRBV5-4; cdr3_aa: CASTRDRALTEAFF; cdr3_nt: TGTGCCAGCACCCGGGACAGGGCTTTGACTGAAGCTTTCTTT
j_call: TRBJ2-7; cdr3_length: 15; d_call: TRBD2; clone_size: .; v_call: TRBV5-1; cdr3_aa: CASSLTSGNSYEQYF; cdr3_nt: TGCGCCAGCAGCTTGACTAGCGGGAACTCCTACGAGCAGTACTTC
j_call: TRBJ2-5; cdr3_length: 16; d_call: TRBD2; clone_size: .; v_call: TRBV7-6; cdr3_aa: CASSLEVAGVGETQYF; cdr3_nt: TGTGCCAGCAGCTTAGAAGTAGCGGGAGTGGGAGAGACCCAGTACTTC
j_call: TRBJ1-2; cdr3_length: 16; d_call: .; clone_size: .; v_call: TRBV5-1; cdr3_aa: CASPDRVQLVLAGYTF; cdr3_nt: TGCGCCAGCCCTGACCGGGTTCAATTAGTTCTGGCCGGCTACACCTTC
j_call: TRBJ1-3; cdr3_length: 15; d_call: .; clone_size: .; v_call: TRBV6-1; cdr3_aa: CASRETEHSGNTIYF; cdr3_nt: TGTGCCAGCAGAGAGACAGAACACTCTGGAAACACCATATATTTT
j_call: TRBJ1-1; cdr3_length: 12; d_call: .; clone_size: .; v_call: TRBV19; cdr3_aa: CASSIGGTYRAF; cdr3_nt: TGTGCCAGTAGTATCGGTGGGACCTACAGGGCCTTT
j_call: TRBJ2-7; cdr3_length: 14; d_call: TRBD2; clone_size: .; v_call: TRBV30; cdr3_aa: CAWRLAGGGDEQYF; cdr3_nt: TGTGCCTGGCGACTAGCGGGAGGGGGTGACGAGCAGTACTTC
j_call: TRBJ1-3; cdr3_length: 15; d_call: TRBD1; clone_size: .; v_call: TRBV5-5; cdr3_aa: CASSNRGDSGNTIYF; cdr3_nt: TGTGCCAGCAGCAACAGGGGGGACTCTGGAAACACCATATATTTT
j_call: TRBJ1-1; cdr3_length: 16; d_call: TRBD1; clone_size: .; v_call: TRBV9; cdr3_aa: CASSAPGQELNTEAFF; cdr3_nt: TGTGCCAGCAGCGCCCCGGGACAGGAGCTGAACACTGAAGCTTTCTTT
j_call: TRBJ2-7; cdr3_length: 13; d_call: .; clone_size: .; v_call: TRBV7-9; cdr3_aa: CASSSVGGDEQYF; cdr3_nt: TGTGCCAGCAGCTCCGTGGGGGGTGACGAGCAGTACTTC
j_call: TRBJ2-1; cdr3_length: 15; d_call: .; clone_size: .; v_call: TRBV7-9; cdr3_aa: CASSPRDKLGNEQFF; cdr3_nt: TGTGCCAGCAGTCCCCGGGACAAACTGGGGAATGAGCAGTTCTTC
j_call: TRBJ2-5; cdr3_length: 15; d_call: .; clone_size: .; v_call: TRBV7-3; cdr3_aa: CASSPLAGARETQYF; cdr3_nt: TGTGCCAGCAGCCCACTCGCAGGGGCGCGGGAGACCCAGTACTTC
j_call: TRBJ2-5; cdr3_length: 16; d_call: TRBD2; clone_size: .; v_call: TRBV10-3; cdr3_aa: CAISESASGNQETQYF; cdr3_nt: TGTGCCATCAGTGAGTCGGCTAGCGGGAACCAAGAGACCCAGTACTTC
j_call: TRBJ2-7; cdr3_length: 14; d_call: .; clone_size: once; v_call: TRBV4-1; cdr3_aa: CASSQVMEGYEQYF; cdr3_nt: TGCGCCAGCAGCCAAGTAATGGAGGGCTACGAGCAGTACTTC
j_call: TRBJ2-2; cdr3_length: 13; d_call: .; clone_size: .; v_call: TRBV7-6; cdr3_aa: CASRTLGVGELFF; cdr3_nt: TGTGCCAGCAGAACGTTGGGAGTCGGGGAGCTGTTTTTT
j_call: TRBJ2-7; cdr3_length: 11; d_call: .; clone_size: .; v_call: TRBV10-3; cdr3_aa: CAISGEYEQYF; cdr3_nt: TGTGCCATCAGTGGGGAGTACGAGCAGTACTTC
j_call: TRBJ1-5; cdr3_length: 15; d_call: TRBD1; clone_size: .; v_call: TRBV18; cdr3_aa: CASSPGTGGQQPQHF; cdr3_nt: TGTGCCAGCTCACCAGGGACAGGGGGCCAACAGCCCCAGCATTTT
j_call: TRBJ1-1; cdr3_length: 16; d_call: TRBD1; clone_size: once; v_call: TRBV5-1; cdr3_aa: CASSLEAGGSSTEAFF; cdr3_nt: TGCGCCAGCAGCTTGGAGGCAGGGGGCTCAAGCACTGAAGCTTTCTTT
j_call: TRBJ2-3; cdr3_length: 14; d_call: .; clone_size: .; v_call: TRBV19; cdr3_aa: CASSIDPGTDTQYF; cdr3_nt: TGTGCCAGTAGTATAGATCCAGGCACAGATACGCAGTATTTT
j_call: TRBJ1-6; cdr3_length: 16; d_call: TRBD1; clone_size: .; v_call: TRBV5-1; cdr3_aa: CASSLDPGGRNSPLHF; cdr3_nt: TGCGCCAGCAGCTTGGACCCAGGGGGCAGAAATTCACCCCTCCACTTT
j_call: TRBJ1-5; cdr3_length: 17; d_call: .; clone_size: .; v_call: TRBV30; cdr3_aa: CAWRKGGRGPARQPQHF; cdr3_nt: TGTGCCTGGAGGAAAGGGGGGAGGGGACCGGCAAGGCAGCCCCAGCATTTT
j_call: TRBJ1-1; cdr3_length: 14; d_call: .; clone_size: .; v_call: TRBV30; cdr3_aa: CAWSVRSVGAGAFF; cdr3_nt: TGTGCCTGGAGTGTACGATCTGTAGGGGCAGGGGCTTTCTTT
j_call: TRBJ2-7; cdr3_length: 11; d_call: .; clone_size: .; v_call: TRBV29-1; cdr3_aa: CSVVRGYEQYF; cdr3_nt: TGCAGCGTTGTTCGGGGCTACGAGCAGTACTTC
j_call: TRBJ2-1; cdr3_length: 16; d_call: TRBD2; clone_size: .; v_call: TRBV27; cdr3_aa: CASSFVGLAGVNEQFF; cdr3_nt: TGTGCCAGCAGTTTTGTTGGACTAGCGGGAGTCAATGAGCAGTTCTTC
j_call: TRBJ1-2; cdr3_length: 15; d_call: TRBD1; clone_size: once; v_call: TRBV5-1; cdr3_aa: CASSLIGTGSEGYTF; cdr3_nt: TGCGCCAGCAGCCTTATTGGGACAGGGTCTGAGGGCTACACCTTC
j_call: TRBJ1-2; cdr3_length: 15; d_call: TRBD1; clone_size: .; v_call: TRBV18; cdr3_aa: CASSPGTVPNYGYTF; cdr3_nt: TGTGCCAGCTCACCAGGGACAGTACCAAACTATGGCTACACCTTC
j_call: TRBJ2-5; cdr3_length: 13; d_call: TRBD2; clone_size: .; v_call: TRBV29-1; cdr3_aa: CSVEDAGEETQYF; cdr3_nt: TGCAGCGTTGAAGATGCGGGAGAAGAGACCCAGTACTTC
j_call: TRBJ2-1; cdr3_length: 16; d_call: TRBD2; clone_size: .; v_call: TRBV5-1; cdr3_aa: CASSLAGLAGGGEQFF; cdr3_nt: TGCGCCAGCAGCTTGGCGGGACTAGCGGGGGGAGGTGAGCAGTTCTTC
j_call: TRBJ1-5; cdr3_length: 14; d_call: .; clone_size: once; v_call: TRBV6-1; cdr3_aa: CASSEGQENQPQHF; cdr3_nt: TGTGCCAGCAGTGAAGGACAGGAGAATCAGCCCCAGCATTTT
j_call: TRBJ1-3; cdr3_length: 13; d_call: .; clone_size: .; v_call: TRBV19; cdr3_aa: CASSPGPGNTIYF; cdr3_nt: TGTGCCAGTAGTCCGGGTCCTGGAAACACCATATATTTT
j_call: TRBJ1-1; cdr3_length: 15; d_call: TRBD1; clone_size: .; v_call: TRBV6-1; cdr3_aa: CASSDLTGGTTEAFF; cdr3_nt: TGTGCCAGCAGTGACCTGACAGGGGGGACCACTGAAGCTTTCTTT
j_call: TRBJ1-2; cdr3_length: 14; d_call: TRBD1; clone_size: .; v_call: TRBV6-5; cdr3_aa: CASSPGTGTYGYTF; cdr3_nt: TGTGCCAGCAGCCCCGGGACAGGGACCTATGGCTACACCTTC
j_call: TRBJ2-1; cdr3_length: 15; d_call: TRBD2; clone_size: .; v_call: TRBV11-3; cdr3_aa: CASSLGVGRVSEQFF; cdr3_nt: TGTGCCAGCAGCTTAGGGGTCGGGAGGGTTTCTGAGCAGTTCTTC
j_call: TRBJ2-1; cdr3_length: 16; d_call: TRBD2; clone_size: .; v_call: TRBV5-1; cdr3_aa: CASSASGTTSYNEQFF; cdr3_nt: TGCGCCAGCAGCGCTAGCGGGACCACCTCCTACAATGAGCAGTTCTTC
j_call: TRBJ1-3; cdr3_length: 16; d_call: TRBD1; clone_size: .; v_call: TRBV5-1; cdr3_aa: CASSLGTGNSGNTIYF; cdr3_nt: TGCGCCAGCAGCTTGGGGACAGGGAACTCTGGAAACACCATATATTTT
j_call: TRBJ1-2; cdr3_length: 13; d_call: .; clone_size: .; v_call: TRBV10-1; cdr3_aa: CASSENLNYGYTF; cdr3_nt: TGCGCCAGCAGTGAGAACTTGAACTATGGCTACACCTTC
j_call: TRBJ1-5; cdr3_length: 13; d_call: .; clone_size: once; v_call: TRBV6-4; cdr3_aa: CASSATEDQPQHF; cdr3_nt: TGTGCCAGCAGTGCGACAGAGGATCAGCCCCAGCATTTT
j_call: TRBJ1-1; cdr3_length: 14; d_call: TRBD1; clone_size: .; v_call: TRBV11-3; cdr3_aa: CASSYPGQGVGAFF; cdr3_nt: TGTGCCAGCAGCTATCCGGGACAGGGGGTTGGGGCTTTCTTT
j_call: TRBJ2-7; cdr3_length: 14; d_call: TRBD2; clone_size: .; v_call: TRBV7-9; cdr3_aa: CASSFPGGSYEQYF; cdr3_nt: TGTGCCAGCAGCTTCCCGGGAGGTTCCTACGAGCAGTACTTC
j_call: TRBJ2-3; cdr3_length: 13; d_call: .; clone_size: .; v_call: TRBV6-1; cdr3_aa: CASSESGADTQYF; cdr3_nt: TGTGCCAGCAGTGAATCAGGGGCAGATACGCAGTATTTT
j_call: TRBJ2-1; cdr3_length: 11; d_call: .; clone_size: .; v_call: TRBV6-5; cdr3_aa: CASSYMTSQFF; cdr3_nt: TGTGCCAGCAGTTACATGACTTCACAGTTCTTC